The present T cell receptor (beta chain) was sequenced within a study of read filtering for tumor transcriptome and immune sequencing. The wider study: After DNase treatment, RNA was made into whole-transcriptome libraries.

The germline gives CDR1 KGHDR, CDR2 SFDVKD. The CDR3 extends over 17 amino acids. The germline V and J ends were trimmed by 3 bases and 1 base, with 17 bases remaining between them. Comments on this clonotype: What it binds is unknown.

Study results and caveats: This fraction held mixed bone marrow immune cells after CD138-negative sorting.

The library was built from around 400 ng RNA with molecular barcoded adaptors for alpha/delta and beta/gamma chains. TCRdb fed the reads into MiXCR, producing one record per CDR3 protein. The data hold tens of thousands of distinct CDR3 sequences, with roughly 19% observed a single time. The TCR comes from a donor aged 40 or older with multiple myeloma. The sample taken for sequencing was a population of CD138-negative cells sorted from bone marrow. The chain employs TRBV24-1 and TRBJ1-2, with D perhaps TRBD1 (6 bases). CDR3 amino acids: CATSDGGAQDVNYGYTF. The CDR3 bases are TGTGCCACCAGTGATGGGGGGGCACAGGACGTTAACTATGGCTACACCTTC.